This record covers a single T cell receptor beta chain. As yet, its antigen is unknown. The data were produced by immunoSEQ multiplex PCR, yet TCRdb's version contains in-frame clones alone and is incomplete. Of tens of thousands of clones listed, approximately 92% are singletons. Indicated time point: week 35, safety follow-up. Every vaccine dose comprised 300 ug of mutant IDH1 20-mer peptide plus topical imiquimod. The patients received vaccinations eight times, in weeks 1, 3, 5, 7, 11, 15, 19 and 23. Tumors from donors were new WHO grade 3 or 4 IDH1-mutant astrocytomas with ATRX loss. This record comes from a study of a mutant IDH1 vaccine in newly diagnosed glioma. CDR3 length equals 13 residues. Trimming stripped 2 bases from V and 0 bases from J, with 4 bases between. The V gene's germline CDR1 is SNHLY and CDR2 FYNNEI.

The V and J genes are TRBV2 and TRBJ1-1; D is unclear. The starting material was PBMCs, obtained from a glioma patient whose treatment included an IDH1 peptide vaccine. The sequence derives from a middle-aged man with glioma. DNA of the CDR3: TGTGCCAGCAGTGAAAGGATGAACACTGAAGCTTTCTTT. This gives the protein CASSERMNTEAFF.